A selection of T cell receptor beta chains follows, all from one sample in a study of blood T cells in healthy people across ages. TCRdb called the 5' RACE reads again in MiXCR, with one record for every CDR3 protein. This sample has hundreds of thousands of distinct CDR3 sequences, with about 30% found just once. Sample: blood. These receptors came from a woman of 80 years or more in good health. The CDR3 runs from the conserved cysteine through the conserved F or W. A D gene is named only where the DNA matches it firmly. Not all rows give a size; the values are once, few, many and, for expanded clones, a class.

v_gene	j_gene	d_gene	abundance	CDR3nt	CDR3aa
TRBV6-1	TRBJ2-6	NA	few	TGTGCCAGCGCGACAGGTGCTAACTCTGGGGCCAACGTCCGGACTTTC	CASATGANSGANVRTF
TRBV3-1	TRBJ1-2	NA	many	TGTGCCAGCAGCCAAGATTGGGGCTACACCTTC	CASSQDWGYTF
TRBV20-1	TRBJ2-1	TRBD1	once	TGCAGTGCAGCCCGACAGGGGGTACACTACGAGCAGTTCTTC	CSAARQGVHYEQFF
TRBV20-1	TRBJ1-1	NA	NA	TGCAGTGCTTGCAGGGATAACACTGAAGCTTTCTTT	CSACRDNTEAFF
TRBV6-4	TRBJ2-3	NA	once	TGTGCCAGCAGCGCAGGGCCTAACACAGATACGCAGTATTTT	CASSAGPNTDTQYF
TRBV28	TRBJ1-2	NA	NA	TGTGCCAGCATCAGGGACTTTAACTGGGGAGGCTACACCTTC	CASIRDFNWGGYTF
TRBV5-6	TRBJ2-7	TRBD1	many	TGTGCCAGCAGCGTACCGGGACAGCCCTACGAGCAGTACTTC	CASSVPGQPYEQYF
TRBV18	TRBJ1-2	NA	few	TGTGCCAGCTCACCCATCGAGGGGAGGGGAGCTAACTATGGCTACACCTTC	CASSPIEGRGANYGYTF
TRBV18	TRBJ2-1	NA	many	TGTGCCAGCCACAAATACAATGAGCAGTTCTTC	CASHKYNEQFF
TRBV7-2	TRBJ1-5	NA	many	TGTGCCAGCAGCTTAATCGGAGACAATCAGCCCCAGCATTTT	CASSLIGDNQPQHF
TRBV28	TRBJ2-3	TRBD2	NA	TGTGCCAGCAGCGCCCTAACTAGCGGGGACACAGATACGCAGTATTTT	CASSALTSGDTDTQYF
TRBV20-1	TRBJ2-7	NA	NA	TGCAGTGCTACCAGTACGGGACGGGGCATCTACGAGCAGTACTTC	CSATSTGRGIYEQYF
TRBV24-1	TRBJ1-2	NA	many	TGTGCCACCAGTGATAGGGACGGTCGCTATGGCTACACCTTC	CATSDRDGRYGYTF
TRBV9	TRBJ1-5	NA	few	TGTGCCAGCAGCACCGGGGGGGAGATCGGTCAGCCCCAGCATTTT	CASSTGGEIGQPQHF
TRBV6-1	TRBJ1-3	NA	NA	TGTGCCAGCAGGTCTGACCGAAGCTCTGGAAACACCATATATTTT	CASRSDRSSGNTIYF
TRBV4-3	TRBJ2-1	NA	once	TGCGCCGGCAGCCTAGATAGCTATGAGCAGTTCTTC	CAGSLDSYEQFF
TRBV11-3	TRBJ2-1	NA	NA	TGTGCCGACAGTGGGGTTATGGGCTCCTACAATGAGCAGTTCTTC	CADSGVMGSYNEQFF
TRBV6-5	TRBJ1-1	NA	NA	TGTGCCAGCAGTTACTCCCACAGAAAGAACACTGAAGCTTTCTTT	CASSYSHRKNTEAFF
TRBV12-3/TRBV12-4	TRBJ1-3	NA	NA	TGTGCCAGCAGTTTGGGGCAACCTGGAAACACCATATATTTT	CASSLGQPGNTIYF
TRBV19	TRBJ2-7	NA	NA	TGTGCCAGTAGTGAATTACAGGGAGCCGAGCAGTACTTC	CASSELQGAEQYF
TRBV5-5	TRBJ2-2	NA	NA	TGTGCCAGCAGCTGGCAGGGGACACAGAACACCGTGGAGCTGTTTTTT	CASSWQGTQNTVELFF
TRBV6-2/TRBV6-3	TRBJ2-7	NA	NA	TGTGCCAGCAGTTACGCCGCTAGCTCCTACGAGCAGTACTTC	CASSYAASSYEQYF
TRBV2	TRBJ2-3	TRBD2	NA	TGTGCCAGCAGCACTACTAGCGGGGGGGCCGGTACGCAGTATTTT	CASSTTSGGAGTQYF
TRBV20-1	TRBJ1-1	NA	NA	TGCAGTGCTAGTACAGACATGAACACTGAAGCTTTCTTT	CSASTDMNTEAFF
TRBV20-1	TRBJ2-3	TRBD2	NA	TGCAGTGCTAGACTTCCCCTCTCCGGACTAGCGGGTTCGGATACGCAGTATTTT	CSARLPLSGLAGSDTQYF